The table lists the clone carrying this T cell receptor beta chain with a count of one. This entry is derived from a study of T cells after somatic rescue of genetic block. The CDR3 loop spans 16 amino acids. The germline V gene has CDR1 ENHRY and CDR2 SYGVKD. Trimming removed 4 bases from V and 6 bases from J; junction bases left unmatched: 10. Profiled with immunoSEQ multiplex PCR; TCRdb holds only in-frame clones, not every one. The sample consists of around 64,000 clones, about 91% of them appearing once. The rearrangement links TRBV10-3 to TRBJ2-1, with TRBD1 identical over 9 bases. Sample: peripheral blood mononuclear cells (PBMCs). The source of this sequence is a man in his forties or fifties. The chain's CDR3 is CAISGAQGALSNEQFF. CDR3 sequence (DNA): TGTGCCATCAGTGGCGCACAGGGGGCATTAAGCAATGAGCAGTTCTTC.